What follows describes a single T cell receptor beta chain. Its binding antigen is unknown. No clone much larger than this one lies a single base away; base qualities are absent. TCRbeta CDR3 regions were amplified from genomic DNA by means of the immunoSEQ Assay, a bias-controlled multiplex PCR. Per the source publication's procedure: Within the assay, amplification of reference gene primers was used to estimate how many nucleated cells each sample contained. To quantify the absolute abundance of each unique TCRbeta CDR3 rearrangement, sequence reads were collapsed and filtered. For each sample, productive Simpson clonality was calculated as the square root of Simpson's diversity index across productive rearrangements. TCRdb mirrors the immuneACCESS table, restricted to in-frame sequences. Some clones are absent from its copies; in checked studies, under half trace to an unresolved V gene, and the reason for the others is unknown. Clone size and the V and J calls come from that table; the DNA yielded D and trimming. The sample table contains under 200,000 clones; only one count was recorded for approximately 86% of them. Jointly, the top ten make up 0.95% to 1.5% of the sample.

Samples from volunteer blood donors who had recovered from COVID-19 were contributed by a second Seattle source. Collaborating institutions collected whole blood in K2EDTA tubes following their own protocols. For TCRbeta analysis, collaborators shipped samples in one of three forms: frozen whole blood, isolated PBMCs, or DNA extracted from either of those sample types. This sample is drawn from a study of blood T cell repertoires in COVID-19 (dated by TCRdb to the early 2020s). With respect to the entire study: Samples from collaborators originated in the United States, Italy and Spain and spanned both the acute and convalescent phases of COVID-19. Subjects who had been exposed to COVID-19, were actively infected with it, or had recovered from it provided the deeply sampled blood TCRbeta repertoires that made up the dataset. The prospective study material was composed of cDNA or gDNA derived from T cells, B-cell-depleted T cells, or PBMCs. Sample metadata almost always included a de-identified subject ID, COVID-19 status, age in years and sex. Samples came from the ongoing ImmuneRACE study (first 160 participants) plus 1,254 subjects from 6 global collaborators. HLA class I and class II types, where available, came from metadata supplied by the sample provider rather than from assay-based typing. The repertoires were made available in a free public database intended to serve as a resource for research on the immune response to SARS-CoV-2.

Study-wide findings and limitations: How much clinical and demographic metadata was included differed by source and by participant, and the metadata was provided uncurated.

CDR1 and CDR2, per the germline V gene (reference sequence), are MNHEY and SMNVEV. Reading from cysteine to phenylalanine, the CDR3 counts 14 amino acids. Kept here is only the CDR3 DNA, which spans 42 bases and is read in frame from base 1. At the junction V is shortened by 6 bases and J by 6 bases; bases outside the gene matches: 9. The clonotype originates from a man between 60 and 75 years old who had recovered from COVID-19. Recombination linked TRBV27 to TRBJ1-1, with 8 middle bases fitting TRBD1. The specimen sequenced was peripheral blood. CDR3 region: CASRPDRGGPEAFF. The nucleotide sequence reads as follows: TGTGCCAGCAGGCCTGACAGGGGAGGGCCTGAAGCTTTCTTT.